The source of this TCR beta chain is a study of blood T cell repertoires in COVID-19 (dated by TCRdb to about 2020). Background on the whole study: The collaborator samples originated in the United States, Italy and Spain and spanned the acute and convalescent phases of COVID-19. The material from the prospective study consisted of cDNA or gDNA derived from T cells, B-cell-depleted T cells, or PBMCs. Deeply sampled blood TCRbeta repertoires from subjects exposed to, actively infected with, or recovered from COVID-19 were included in the dataset. The repertoires were made available in a free public database intended to serve as a resource for research on the immune response to SARS-CoV-2. The samples were drawn from the first 160 participants of the ongoing ImmuneRACE study and from roughly 1,300 subjects provided by 6 global collaborators. Sample metadata almost always included a de-identified subject ID, COVID-19 status, age in years and sex. Where HLA class I and class II types were available, the types were taken from metadata supplied by the sample provider, not from assay-based typing.

On this clone itself: The specificity of this receptor is unknown. No per-base quality is available; no much larger clone lies one base away.

The germline V and J ends show losses of 4 bases and 3 bases respectively, and no gene match explains 5 bases of the junction. The CDR3 contains 15 residues, cysteine and phenylalanine counted. CDR3 DNA is the only sequence kept; it has 45 bases, read in frame from the first base. From a lookup of the germline V gene, CDR1 and CDR2 are SGHTS and YDEGEE. TCRbeta CDR3 regions were amplified from genomic DNA by means of the immunoSEQ Assay, a bias-controlled multiplex PCR. Turning to the authors' computational methods: The number of nucleated cells in each sample was estimated by amplification of reference gene primers within the assay. Sequence reads were collapsed and filtered to measure the absolute abundance of every unique TCRbeta CDR3 rearrangement. Productive Simpson clonality was computed per sample as the square root of Simpson's diversity index over productive rearrangements. TCRdb took over this immuneACCESS table, retaining in-frame rearrangements with V and J assigned. Such tables are incomplete; in checked studies, under half of the missing clones stem from an unresolved V gene, and the remainder is unexplained. That table gives V, J and clone size, and the DNA gave D and trimming. The sample table holds some 320,000 clones, of which around 90% were seen once. The top ten hold 2% to 3% of the sample.

Participants in the prospective study were enrolled through a virtual design, were aged roughly 18 to 95 years, and lived in roughly 24 United States geographic areas. In the prospective study, cohorts were assigned on the basis of participant-reported clinical history obtained from a screening survey and a study questionnaire. Recovered participants in ImmuneRACE Cohort 3 were defined by two consecutive negative NP/OP PCR tests, clearance by a healthcare professional, or resolution of symptoms. In the prospective study, mobile phlebotomists collected whole blood, serum and a nasopharyngeal or oropharyngeal swab from each participant. Additional blood draws and questionnaires over an approximately two-month period could optionally be provided by prospective study participants. Blood samples from the prospective study were shipped frozen or at room temperature prior to DNA extraction. Points the paper makes about the study in general: The amount of clinical and demographic metadata varied by source and participant and was provided uncurated.

The rearrangement joined TRBV5-8 to TRBJ2-3, and TRBD1 matches 10 of the central bases. The sequenced sample was PBMCs or T cells enriched from blood (not recorded which). The clonotype was recovered from a man aged 55 to 70 who had recovered from COVID-19. CDR3 sequence: CASSTPGQGTDTQYF. The DNA sequence is given as TGTGCCAGCAGCACGCCGGGACAGGGGACAGATACGCAGTATTTT.